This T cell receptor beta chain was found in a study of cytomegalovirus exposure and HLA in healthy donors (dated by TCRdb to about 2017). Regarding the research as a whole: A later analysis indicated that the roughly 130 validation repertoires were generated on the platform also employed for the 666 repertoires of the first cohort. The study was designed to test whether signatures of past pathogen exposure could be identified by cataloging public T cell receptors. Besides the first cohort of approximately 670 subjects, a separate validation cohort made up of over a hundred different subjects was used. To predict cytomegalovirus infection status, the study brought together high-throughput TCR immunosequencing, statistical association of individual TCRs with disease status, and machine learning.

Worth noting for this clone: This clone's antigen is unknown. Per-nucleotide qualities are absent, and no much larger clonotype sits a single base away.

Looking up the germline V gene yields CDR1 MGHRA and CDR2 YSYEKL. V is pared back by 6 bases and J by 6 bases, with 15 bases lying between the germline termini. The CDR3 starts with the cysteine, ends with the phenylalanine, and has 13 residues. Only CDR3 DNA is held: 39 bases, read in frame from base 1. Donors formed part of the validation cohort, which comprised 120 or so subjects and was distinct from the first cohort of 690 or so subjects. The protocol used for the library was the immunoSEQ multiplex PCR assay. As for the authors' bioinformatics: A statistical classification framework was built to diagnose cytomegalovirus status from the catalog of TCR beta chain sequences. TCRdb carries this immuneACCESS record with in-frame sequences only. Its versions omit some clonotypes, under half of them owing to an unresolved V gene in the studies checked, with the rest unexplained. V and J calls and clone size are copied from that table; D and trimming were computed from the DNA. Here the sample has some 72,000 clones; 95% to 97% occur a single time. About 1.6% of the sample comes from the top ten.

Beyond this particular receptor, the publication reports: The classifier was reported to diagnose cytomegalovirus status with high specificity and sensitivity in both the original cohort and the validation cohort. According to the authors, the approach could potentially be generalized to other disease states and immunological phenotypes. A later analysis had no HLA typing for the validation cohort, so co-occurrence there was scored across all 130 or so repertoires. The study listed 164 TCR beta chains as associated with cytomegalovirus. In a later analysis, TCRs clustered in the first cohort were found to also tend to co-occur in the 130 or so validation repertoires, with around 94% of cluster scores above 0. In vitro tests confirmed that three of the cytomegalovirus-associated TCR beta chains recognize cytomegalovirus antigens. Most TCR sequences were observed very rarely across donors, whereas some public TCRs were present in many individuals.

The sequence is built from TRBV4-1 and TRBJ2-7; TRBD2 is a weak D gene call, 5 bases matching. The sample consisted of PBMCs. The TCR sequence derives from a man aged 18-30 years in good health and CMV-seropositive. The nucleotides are TGCGCCAGCAGTACTCCAGGACTTCCCGAGCAGTACTTC. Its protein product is CASSTPGLPEQYF.